This TCR beta chain was identified during a study of blood T cell repertoires in COVID-19. The ends were cut back, 4 bases at V and 5 bases at J, with 15 bases in the middle. Per germline, CDR1 SNHLY and CDR2 FYNNEI. CDR3 length equals 14 residues. Data came from immunoSEQ multiplex PCR; TCRdb stores just in-frame clones and leaves some out. The table includes 300,000 to 450,000 clones, around 90% detected once. The TCR sequence derives from a woman aged 30 to 39 with COVID-19, enrolled during active disease. V gene TRBV2 combines with J gene TRBJ2-7, with a weak D call TRBD1 (6 bases). The specimen was peripheral blood. The CDR3 nucleotides are TGTGCCAGCAGTGTTTTACAGGGTGCCAACGAGCAGTACTTC. It translates to CASSVLQGANEQYF.